This passage covers 2 T cell receptor beta chains from one sample sequenced in a study of T cells expressing NK-cell markers. TCRdb re-analyzed the 5' RACE reads; it lists each CDR3 protein once, without DNA. Recorded for this sample: some 16,000 distinct CDR3 sequences. The sequenced sample was blood T cells: a sorted CD56 or NKG2C T cell subset, CD4+ or CD8+ T cells, or bulk PBMC T cells (not recorded which). The source of these receptors is a man aged 18 to 69 in good health.

This chain joins TRBV5-1 and TRBJ2-7; TCRdb selects TRBD2, and the lack of DNA leaves this call unchecked. CDR3 length equals 13 residues. CDR1 and CDR2 (germline): SGHRS, YFSETQ. CDR3 in amino acids: CASSSGTRDEQYF.

CDR3: CASSRGNEQFF. The chain is built from TRBV7-9 and TRBJ2-1; TCRdb's D gene call, TRBD1, goes unchecked for lack of DNA. This CDR3 spans 11 amino acids. Germline CDR1 reads SEHNR; CDR2 reads FQNEAQ (reference sequence).